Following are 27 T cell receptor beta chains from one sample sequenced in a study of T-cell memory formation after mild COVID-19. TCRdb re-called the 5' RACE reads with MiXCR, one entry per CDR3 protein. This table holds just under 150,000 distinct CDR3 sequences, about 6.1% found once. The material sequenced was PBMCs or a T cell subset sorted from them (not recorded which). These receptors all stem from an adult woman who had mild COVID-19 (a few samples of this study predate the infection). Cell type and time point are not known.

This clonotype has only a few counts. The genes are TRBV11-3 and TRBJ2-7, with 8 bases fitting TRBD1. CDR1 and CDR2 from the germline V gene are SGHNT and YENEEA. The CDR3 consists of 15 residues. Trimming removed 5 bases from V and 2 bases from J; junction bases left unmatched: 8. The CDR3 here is CASSGQGPRTYEQYF. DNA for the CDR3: TGTGCCAGCAGCGGACAGGGTCCGAGGACCTACGAGCAGTACTTC.

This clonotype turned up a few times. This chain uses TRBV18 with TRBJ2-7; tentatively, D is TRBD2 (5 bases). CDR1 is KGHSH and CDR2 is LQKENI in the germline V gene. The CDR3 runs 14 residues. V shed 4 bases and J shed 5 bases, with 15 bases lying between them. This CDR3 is CASSLNEGSNEQYF. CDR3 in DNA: TGTGCCAGCTCACTAAACGAGGGTAGCAACGAGCAGTACTTC.

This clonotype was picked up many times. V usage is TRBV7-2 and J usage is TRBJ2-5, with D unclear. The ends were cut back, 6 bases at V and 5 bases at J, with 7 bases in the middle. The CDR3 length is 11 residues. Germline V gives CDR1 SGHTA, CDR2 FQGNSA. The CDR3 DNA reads TGTGCCAGCAGTTATACGGAGACCCAGTACTTC. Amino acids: CASSYTETQYF.

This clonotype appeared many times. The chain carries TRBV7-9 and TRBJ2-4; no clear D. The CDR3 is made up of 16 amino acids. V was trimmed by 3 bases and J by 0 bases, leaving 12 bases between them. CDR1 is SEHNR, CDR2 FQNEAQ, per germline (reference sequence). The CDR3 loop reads CASSFAVRVAKNIQYF. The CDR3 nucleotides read TGTGCCAGCAGCTTTGCTGTGAGAGTAGCCAAAAACATTCAGTACTTC.

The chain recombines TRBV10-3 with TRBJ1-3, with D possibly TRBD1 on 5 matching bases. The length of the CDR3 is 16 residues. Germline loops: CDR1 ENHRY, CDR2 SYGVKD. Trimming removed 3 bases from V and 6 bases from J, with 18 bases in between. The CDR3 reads CAISEPGTAAQNTIYF. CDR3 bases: TGTGCCATCAGTGAACCCGGGACGGCGGCCCAAAACACCATATATTTT.

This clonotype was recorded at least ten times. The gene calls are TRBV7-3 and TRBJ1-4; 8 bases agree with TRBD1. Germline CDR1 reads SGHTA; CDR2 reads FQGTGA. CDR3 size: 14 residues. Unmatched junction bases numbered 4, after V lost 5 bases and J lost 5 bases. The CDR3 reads CASSPTGVNEKLFF. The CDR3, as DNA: TGTGCCAGCAGCCCGACAGGGGTGAATGAAAAACTGTTTTTT.

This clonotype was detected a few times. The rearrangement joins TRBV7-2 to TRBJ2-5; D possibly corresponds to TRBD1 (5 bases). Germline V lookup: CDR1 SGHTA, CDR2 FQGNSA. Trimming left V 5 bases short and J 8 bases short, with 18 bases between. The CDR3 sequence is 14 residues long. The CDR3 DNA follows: TGTGCCAGCAGCCAGGGCTGGGGCGGAGATACCCAGTACTTC. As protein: CASSQGWGGDTQYF.

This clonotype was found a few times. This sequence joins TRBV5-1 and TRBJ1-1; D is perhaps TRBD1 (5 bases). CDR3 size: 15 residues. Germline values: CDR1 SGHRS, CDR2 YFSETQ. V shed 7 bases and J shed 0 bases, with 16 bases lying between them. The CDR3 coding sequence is TGCGCCAGCCATAATACGACAGCAATGAACACTGAAGCTTTCTTT. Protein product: CASHNTTAMNTEAFF.

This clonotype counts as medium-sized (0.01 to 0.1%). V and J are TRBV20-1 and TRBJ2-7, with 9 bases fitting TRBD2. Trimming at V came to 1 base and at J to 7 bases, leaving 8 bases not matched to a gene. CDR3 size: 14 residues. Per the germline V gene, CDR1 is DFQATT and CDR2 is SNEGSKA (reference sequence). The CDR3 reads CSARVVAGVGEQYF. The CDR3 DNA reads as TGCAGTGCTAGAGTGGTAGCGGGAGTGGGAGAGCAGTACTTC.

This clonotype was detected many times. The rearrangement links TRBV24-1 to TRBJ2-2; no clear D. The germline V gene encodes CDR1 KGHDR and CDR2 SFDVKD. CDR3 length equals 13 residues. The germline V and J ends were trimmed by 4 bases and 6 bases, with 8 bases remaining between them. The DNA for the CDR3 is TGTGCCACCAGTGAATCTGGGGCCGGGGAGCTGTTTTTT. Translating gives CATSESGAGELFF.

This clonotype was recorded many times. The CDR3 region is CASRDRGRNTEAFF. The CDR3, as DNA: TGTGCCAGCAGGGACAGGGGAAGGAACACTGAAGCTTTCTTT. J is TRBJ1-1 and V is TRBV3-1, with 9 bases matching TRBD1. The CDR3 is made up of 14 amino acids. The germline V gene encodes CDR1 LGHDT and CDR2 YNNKEL (reference sequence). J was trimmed by 1 base and V by 6 bases; bases with no gene match: 3.

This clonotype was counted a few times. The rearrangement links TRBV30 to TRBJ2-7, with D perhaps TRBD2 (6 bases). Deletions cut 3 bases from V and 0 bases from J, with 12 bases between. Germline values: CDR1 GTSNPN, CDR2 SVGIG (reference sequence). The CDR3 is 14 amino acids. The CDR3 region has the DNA TGTGCCTGGAGGGGGACTCTTTCCTCCTACGAGCAGTACTTC. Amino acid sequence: CAWRGTLSSYEQYF.

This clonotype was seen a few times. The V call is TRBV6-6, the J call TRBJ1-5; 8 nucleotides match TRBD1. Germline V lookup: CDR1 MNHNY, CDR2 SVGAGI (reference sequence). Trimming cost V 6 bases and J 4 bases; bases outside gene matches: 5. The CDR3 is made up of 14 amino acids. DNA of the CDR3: TGTGCCAGCAGGTGGACAGGGAGTAATCAGCCCCAGCATTTT. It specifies CASRWTGSNQPQHF.

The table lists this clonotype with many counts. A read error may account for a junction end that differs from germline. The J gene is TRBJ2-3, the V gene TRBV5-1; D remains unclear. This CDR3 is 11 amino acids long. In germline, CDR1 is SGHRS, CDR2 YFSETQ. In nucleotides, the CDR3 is TGTGCCAGCAGCCTCACAGATACGCAGTATTTT. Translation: CASSLTDTQYF. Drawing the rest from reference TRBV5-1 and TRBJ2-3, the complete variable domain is KAGVTQTPRYLIKTRGQQVTLSCSPISGHRSVSWYQQTPGQGLQFLFEYFSETQRNKGNFPGRFSGRQFSNSRSEMNVSTLELGDSALYLCASSLTDTQYFGPGTRLTVL.

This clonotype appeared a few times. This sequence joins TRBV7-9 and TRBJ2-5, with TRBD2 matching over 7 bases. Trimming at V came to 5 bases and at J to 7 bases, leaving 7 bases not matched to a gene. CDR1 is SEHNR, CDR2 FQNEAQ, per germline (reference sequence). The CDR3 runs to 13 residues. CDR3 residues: CASSLTSVGTQYF. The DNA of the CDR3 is TGTGCCAGCAGCCTTACTAGCGTCGGGACCCAGTACTTC.

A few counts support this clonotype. The chain's CDR3 is CASTPGLSGTGELFF. CDR3 nucleotide sequence: TGTGCCAGCACCCCGGGACTTTCGGGCACCGGGGAGCTGTTTTTT. This chain links TRBV2 with TRBJ2-2, with D possibly being TRBD2 (6 bases). V lost 7 bases and J lost 4, with 16 bases in between. There are 15 residues in the CDR3. Germline lookup yields CDR1 SNHLY and CDR2 FYNNEI. Drawing the rest from reference TRBV2 and TRBJ2-2, the complete variable domain is EPEVTQTPSHQVTQMGQEVILRCVPISNHLYFYWYRQILGQKVEFLVSFYNNEISEKSEIFDDQFSVERPDGSNFTLKIRSTKLEDSAMYFCASTPGLSGTGELFFGEGSRLTVL.

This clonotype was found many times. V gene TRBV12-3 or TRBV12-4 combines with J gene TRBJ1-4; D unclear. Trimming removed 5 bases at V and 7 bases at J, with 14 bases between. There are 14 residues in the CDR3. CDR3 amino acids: CASSPRPGSEKLFF. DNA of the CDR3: TGTGCCAGCAGTCCTCGCCCCGGCAGTGAAAAACTGTTTTTT.

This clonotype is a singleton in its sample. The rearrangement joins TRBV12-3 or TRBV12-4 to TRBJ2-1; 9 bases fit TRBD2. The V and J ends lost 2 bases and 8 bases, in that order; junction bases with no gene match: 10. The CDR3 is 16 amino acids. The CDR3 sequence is CASSLLRRGGRYEQFF. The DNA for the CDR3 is TGTGCCAGCAGTTTATTGAGGCGGGGGGGCCGGTATGAGCAGTTCTTC.

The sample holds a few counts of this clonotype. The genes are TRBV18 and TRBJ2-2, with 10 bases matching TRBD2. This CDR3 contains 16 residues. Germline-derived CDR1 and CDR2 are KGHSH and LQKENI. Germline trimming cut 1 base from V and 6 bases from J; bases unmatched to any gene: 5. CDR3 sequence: CASSPRSSGSAGELFF. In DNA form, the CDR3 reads TGTGCCAGCTCACCACGGTCTAGCGGGAGTGCCGGGGAGCTGTTTTTT.

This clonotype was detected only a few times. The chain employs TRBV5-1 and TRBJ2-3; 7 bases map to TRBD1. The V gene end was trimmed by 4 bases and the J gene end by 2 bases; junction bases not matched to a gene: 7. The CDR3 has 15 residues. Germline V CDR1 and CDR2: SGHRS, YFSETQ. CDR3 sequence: CASSLRDSYTDTQYF. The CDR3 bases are TGCGCCAGCAGCCTCCGGGACAGTTACACAGATACGCAGTATTTT.

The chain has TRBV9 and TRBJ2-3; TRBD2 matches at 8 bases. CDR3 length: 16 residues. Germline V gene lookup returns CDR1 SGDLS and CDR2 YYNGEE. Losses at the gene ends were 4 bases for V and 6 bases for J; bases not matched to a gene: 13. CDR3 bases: TGTGCCAGCAGCCCCCGTTTCCCCGGGGGGGCGGATACGCAGTATTTT. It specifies CASSPRFPGGADTQYF.

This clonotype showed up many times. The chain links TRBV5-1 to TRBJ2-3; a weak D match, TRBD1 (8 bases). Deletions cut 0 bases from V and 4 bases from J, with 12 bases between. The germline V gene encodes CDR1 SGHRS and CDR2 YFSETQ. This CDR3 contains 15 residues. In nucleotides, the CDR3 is TGCGCCAGCAGCTTGGTTACAGGGGGGGCAGATACGCAGTATTTT. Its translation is CASSLVTGGADTQYF.

This chain's CDR3 is CAWRGAGYNEQFF. Written as DNA, the CDR3 is TGTGCCTGGAGGGGAGCGGGGTACAATGAGCAGTTCTTC. The chain recombines TRBV30 with TRBJ2-1; 7 bases align to TRBD2. Germline V gene lookup returns CDR1 GTSNPN and CDR2 SVGIG (reference sequence). V lost 3 bases and J lost 4; bases outside the gene matches: 3. The CDR3 covers 13 residues.

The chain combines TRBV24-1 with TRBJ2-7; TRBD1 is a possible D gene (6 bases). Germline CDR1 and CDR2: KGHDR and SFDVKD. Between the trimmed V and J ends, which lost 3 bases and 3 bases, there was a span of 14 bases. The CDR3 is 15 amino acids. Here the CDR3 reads CATSDPRQANYEQYF. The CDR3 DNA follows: TGTGCCACCAGTGATCCTCGACAGGCAAACTACGAGCAGTACTTC.

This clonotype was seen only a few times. The CDR3 nucleotides read TGTGCCAGTAGTGACTCCGGGGCCTCCTACGAGCAGTACTTC. Translation: CASSDSGASYEQYF. The chain joins TRBV19 to TRBJ2-7; D may correspond to TRBD1 or TRBD2 (5 bases each). Per the germline V gene, CDR1 is LNHDA and CDR2 is SQIVND (reference sequence). V lost 5 bases and J lost 0, with 11 bases in between. The CDR3 runs 14 residues.

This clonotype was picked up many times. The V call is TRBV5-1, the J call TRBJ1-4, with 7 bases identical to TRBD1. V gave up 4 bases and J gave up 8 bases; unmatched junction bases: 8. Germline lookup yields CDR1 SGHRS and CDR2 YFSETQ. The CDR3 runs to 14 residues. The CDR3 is CASSHDRVKEKLFF. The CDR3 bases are TGCGCCAGCAGCCACGACAGGGTGAAGGAAAAACTGTTTTTT.

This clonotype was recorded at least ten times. In DNA form, the CDR3 reads TGTGCCAGCAGTGAGCCGGGGGGCCGTAACACCGGGGAGCTGTTTTTT. As protein: CASSEPGGRNTGELFF. The J gene is TRBJ2-2, the V gene TRBV28, with a possible D match to TRBD2 (7 bases). The V gene's germline CDR1 is MDHEN and CDR2 SYDVKM. V lost 5 bases and J lost 2, with 15 bases in between. The CDR3 contains 16 residues.